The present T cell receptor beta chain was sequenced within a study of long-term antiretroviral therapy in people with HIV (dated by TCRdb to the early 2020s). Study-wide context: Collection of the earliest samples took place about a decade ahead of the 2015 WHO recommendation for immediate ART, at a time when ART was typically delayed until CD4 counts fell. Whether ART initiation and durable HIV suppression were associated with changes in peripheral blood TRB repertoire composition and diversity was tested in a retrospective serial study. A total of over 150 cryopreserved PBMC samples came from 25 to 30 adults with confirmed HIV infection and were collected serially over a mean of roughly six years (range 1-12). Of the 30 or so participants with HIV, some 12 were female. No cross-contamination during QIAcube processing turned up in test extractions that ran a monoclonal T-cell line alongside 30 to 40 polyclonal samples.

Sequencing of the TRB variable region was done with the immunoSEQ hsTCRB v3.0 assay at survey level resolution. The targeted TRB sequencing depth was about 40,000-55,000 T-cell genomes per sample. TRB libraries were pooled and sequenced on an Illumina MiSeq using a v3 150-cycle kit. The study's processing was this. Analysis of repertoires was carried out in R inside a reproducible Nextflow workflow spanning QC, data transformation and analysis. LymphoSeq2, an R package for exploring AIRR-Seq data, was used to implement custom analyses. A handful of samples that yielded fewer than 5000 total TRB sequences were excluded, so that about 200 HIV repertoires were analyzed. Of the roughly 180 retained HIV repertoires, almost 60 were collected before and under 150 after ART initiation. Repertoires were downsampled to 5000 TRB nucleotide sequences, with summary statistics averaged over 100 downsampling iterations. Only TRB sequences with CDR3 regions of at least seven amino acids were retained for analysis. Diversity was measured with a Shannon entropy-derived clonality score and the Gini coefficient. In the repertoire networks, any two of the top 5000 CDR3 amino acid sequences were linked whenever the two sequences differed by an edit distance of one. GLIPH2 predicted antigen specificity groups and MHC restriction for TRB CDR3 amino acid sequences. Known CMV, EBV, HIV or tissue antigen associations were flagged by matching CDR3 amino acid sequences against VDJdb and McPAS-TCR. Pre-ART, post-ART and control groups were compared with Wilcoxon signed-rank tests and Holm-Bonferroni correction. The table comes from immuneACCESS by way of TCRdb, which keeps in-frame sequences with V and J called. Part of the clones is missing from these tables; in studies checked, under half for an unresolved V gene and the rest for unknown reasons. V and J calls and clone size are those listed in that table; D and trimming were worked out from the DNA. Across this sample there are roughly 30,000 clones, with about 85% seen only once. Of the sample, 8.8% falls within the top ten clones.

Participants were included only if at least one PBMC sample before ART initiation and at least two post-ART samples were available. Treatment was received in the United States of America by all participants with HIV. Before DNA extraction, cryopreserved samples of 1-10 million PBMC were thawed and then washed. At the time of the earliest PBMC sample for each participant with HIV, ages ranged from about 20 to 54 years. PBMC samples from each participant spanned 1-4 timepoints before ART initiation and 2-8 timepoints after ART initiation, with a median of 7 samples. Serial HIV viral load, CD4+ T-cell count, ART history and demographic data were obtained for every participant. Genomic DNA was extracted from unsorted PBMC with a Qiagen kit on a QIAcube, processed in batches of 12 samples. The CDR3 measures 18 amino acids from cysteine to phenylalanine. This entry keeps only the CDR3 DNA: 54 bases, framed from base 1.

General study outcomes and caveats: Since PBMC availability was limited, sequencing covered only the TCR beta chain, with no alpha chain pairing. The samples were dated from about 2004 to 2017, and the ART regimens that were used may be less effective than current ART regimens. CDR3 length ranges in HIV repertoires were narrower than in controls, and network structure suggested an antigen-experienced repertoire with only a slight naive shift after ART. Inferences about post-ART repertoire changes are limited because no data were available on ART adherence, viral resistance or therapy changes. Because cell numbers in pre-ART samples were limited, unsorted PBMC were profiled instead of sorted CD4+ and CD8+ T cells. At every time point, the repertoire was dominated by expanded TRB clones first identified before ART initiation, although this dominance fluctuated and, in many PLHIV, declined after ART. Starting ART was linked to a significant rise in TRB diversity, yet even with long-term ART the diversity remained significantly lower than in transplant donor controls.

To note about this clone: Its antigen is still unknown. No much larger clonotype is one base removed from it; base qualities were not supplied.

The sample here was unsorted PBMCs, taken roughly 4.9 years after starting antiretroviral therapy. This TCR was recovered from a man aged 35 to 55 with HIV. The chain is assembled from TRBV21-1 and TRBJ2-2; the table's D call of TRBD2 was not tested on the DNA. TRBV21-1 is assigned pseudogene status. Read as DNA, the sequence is TGTGCCAGCAGCAGGCCCCAAGGCGCGGGAAATCACACCGGGGAGCTGTTTTTT. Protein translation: CASSRPQGAGNHTGELFF.